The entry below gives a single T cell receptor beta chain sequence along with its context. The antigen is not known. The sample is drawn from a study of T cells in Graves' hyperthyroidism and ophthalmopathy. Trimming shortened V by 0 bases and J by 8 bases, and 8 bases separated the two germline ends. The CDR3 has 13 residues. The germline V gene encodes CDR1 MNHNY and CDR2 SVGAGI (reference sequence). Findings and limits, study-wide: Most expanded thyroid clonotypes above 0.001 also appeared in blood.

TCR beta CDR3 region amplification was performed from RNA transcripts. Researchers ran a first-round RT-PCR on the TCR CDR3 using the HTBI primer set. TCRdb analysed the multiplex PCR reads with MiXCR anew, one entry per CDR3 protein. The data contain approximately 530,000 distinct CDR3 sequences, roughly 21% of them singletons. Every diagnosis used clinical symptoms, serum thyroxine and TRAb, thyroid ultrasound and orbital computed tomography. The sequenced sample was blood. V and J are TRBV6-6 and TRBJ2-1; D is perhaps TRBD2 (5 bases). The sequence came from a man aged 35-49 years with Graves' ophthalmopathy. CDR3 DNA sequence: TGTGCCAGCAGTTACTCGATGAGGGATGAGCAGTTCTTC. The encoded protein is CASSYSMRDEQFF.